The next 19 T cell receptor beta chains were all read from a single sample in a study of blood T cell repertoires in COVID-19. Repertoires were generated with immunoSEQ multiplex PCR, while TCRdb's copy carries only in-frame clones and drops some. The table lists over 250,000 clones, about nine tenths of them singletons, with approximately 4.3% in the top ten. The sequenced material came from peripheral blood. These TCRs come from a man in his fifties or sixties who had recovered from COVID-19.

The J gene is TRBJ2-4, the V gene TRBV18; no clear D. Trimming took off 0 bases at V and 6 bases at J, with 9 bases between the two ends. This CDR3 comprises 14 residues. Germline V gene lookup returns CDR1 KGHSH and CDR2 LQKENI. CDR3 residues: CASSPPGHTNIQYF. CDR3 sequence (DNA): TGTGCCAGCTCACCACCGGGCCATACAAACATTCAGTACTTC.

In DNA form, the CDR3 reads TGTGCCAGCAGCTTCGGACAGAATTACGAGCAGTACTTC. Amino acid sequence: CASSFGQNYEQYF. The genes are TRBV11-2 and TRBJ2-7, with TRBD1 as a possible D gene (6 bases). The germline V gene encodes CDR1 SGHAT and CDR2 FQNNGV. The CDR3 loop spans 13 amino acids. Trimming pared 3 bases from V and 4 bases from J, leaving 10 bases between.

This clone was detected once. This chain connects TRBV13 to TRBJ2-7; 8 bases fit TRBD1. The CDR3 extends over 14 amino acids. V shed 4 bases, J shed 2 bases, and the junction held 4 bases outside the gene matches. Germline V CDR1 and CDR2: PRHDT, FYEKMQ (reference sequence). DNA of the CDR3: TGTGCCAGCAGCTATACAGGGGGAACCTACGAGCAGTACTTC. Translating it yields CASSYTGGTYEQYF.

The gene calls are TRBV25-1 and TRBJ1-2; possibly TRBD1 for D (5 bases). V was shortened by 5 bases and J by 8 bases, with 12 bases between the two germline ends. The CDR3 sequence is 12 residues long. CDR1 MGHDK and CDR2 SYGVNS come from the germline V gene. The CDR3 region is CASSRGQGGYTF. DNA of the CDR3: TGTGCCAGCAGTCGCGGACAAGGAGGCTACACCTTC.

This clone was found once. The CDR3 DNA reads TGTGCCAGCAGAACGGGGGGATATGGCTACACCTTC. It translates to CASRTGGYGYTF. This chain joins TRBV6-5 and TRBJ1-2; D possibly corresponds to TRBD1 (5 bases). The CDR3 consists of 12 residues. Germline V gene sequence: CDR1 MNHEY, CDR2 SVGAGI. V lost 6 bases and J lost 5, with 10 bases in between.

The V and J genes are TRBV2 and TRBJ2-7; 10 bases fit TRBD2. The CDR3 is made up of 15 amino acids. V was clipped by 3 bases and J by 3 bases; unmatched bases: 5. Germline V CDR1 and CDR2: SNHLY, FYNNEI. For the CDR3, the DNA is TGTGCCAGCAGTGAGGTGAAGCGGGGGGGCTACGAGCAGTACTTC. Its translation: CASSEVKRGGYEQYF.

The chain carries TRBV19 and TRBJ1-2; 7 bases align to TRBD1. The CDR3 contains 15 residues. Looked up from germline, CDR1 is LNHDA and CDR2 is SQIVND (reference sequence). Trimming at V came to 11 bases and at J to 5 bases, leaving 17 bases not matched to a gene. CDR3 nucleotide sequence: TGTGCCTGTTTAGGCACAGGGGCCCTGGGATATGGCTACACCTTC. It is translated as CACLGTGALGYGYTF. Using reference TRBV19 and TRBJ1-2 for the parts outside the CDR3, the full variable domain is DGGITQSPKYLFRKEGQNVTLSCEQNLNHDAMYWYRQDPGQGLRLIYYSQIVNDFQKGDIAEGYSVSREKKESFPLTVTSAQKNPTAFYLCACLGTGALGYGYTFGSGTRLTVV.

The V and J genes are TRBV4-2 and TRBJ1-4; perhaps TRBD1 as D (5 bases). The CDR3 extends over 15 amino acids. Looked up from germline, CDR1 is LGHNA and CDR2 is YNFKEQ. The V end was cut by 0 bases, the J end by 10 bases, with 15 bases between. The chain's CDR3 is CASSQDWPGLRKLFF. The CDR3 nucleotides are TGTGCCAGCAGCCAAGATTGGCCAGGGCTGCGAAAACTGTTTTTT.

This clone was seen just once. This chain joins TRBV4-2 and TRBJ2-7, with 9 bases aligning to TRBD2. V lost 1 base, J lost 0 bases, and 4 bases stayed unmatched. Germline V gene lookup returns CDR1 LGHNA and CDR2 YNFKEQ. The CDR3 is 16 amino acids. The CDR3 region is CASSQVPAGGSYEQYF. Here the CDR3 DNA reads TGTGCCAGCAGCCAAGTGCCAGCGGGGGGCTCCTACGAGCAGTACTTC.

The chain employs TRBV4-2 and TRBJ2-1, with D unresolved. The V gene's germline CDR1 is LGHNA and CDR2 YNFKEQ. The V end was cut by 4 bases, the J end by 2 bases, with 15 bases between. The CDR3 loop spans 16 amino acids. For the CDR3, the DNA is TGTGCCAGCAGCCGAGAAAAAGGAGAACCCTACAATGAGCAGTTCTTC. It translates to CASSREKGEPYNEQFF.

This clone was detected only once. The CDR3 DNA sequence: TGTGCCAGCAGCTCCGGGACAGGGTCTTGGGGCTACACCTTC. Protein sequence: CASSSGTGSWGYTF. The chain has TRBV3-1 (or the pseudogene TRBV3-2) and TRBJ1-2; 9 bases match TRBD1. Germline V gene data show CDR1 as LGHDT and CDR2 as YNNKEL (reference sequence). This CDR3 has 14 residues. With V trimmed by 5 bases and J by 8 bases, 9 bases remained unmatched.

The chain uses TRBV24-1 and TRBJ2-1; 10 positions match TRBD2. Trimming cost V 3 bases and J 4 bases; bases outside gene matches: 5. The CDR3 totals 16 residues. From germline, CDR1 is KGHDR and CDR2 SFDVKD. CDR3 sequence (DNA): TGTGCCACCAGTGATAAACTAGCGGGGTTATACAATGAGCAGTTCTTC. This gives the protein CATSDKLAGLYNEQFF.

The chain is built from TRBV6-4 and TRBJ2-7; TRBD2 matches at 7 bases. The CDR3 loop spans 18 amino acids. From germline, CDR1 is MRHNA and CDR2 SNTAGT. V shed 1 base and J 2 bases; nucleotides not matched to a gene: 14. CDR3 bases: TGTGCCAGCAGTGACTGGGGGGGGAGGCGGGGTAAGACCTACGAGCAGTACTTC. Encoded protein: CASSDWGGRRGKTYEQYF.

Details on this clone: A junction end diverges from the germline sequence, so it may reflect a read error. In DNA form, the CDR3 reads TGTGCCAGCTCACTGCAGTTCCGGGACACCGAAGCTTTCTTT. Protein product: CASSLQFRDTEAFF. This rearrangement joins TRBV18 to TRBJ1-1; D might be TRBD1 (6 bases). The germline V gene has CDR1 KGHSH and CDR2 LQKENI. The CDR3 loop spans 14 amino acids.

CDR3 nucleotide sequence: TGTGCCAGCAGCCCGCAGGTTAACTATGGCTACACCTTC. The encoded protein is CASSPQVNYGYTF. The chain couples TRBV7-2 to TRBJ1-2; D is uncertain. Germline values: CDR1 SGHTA, CDR2 FQGNSA. The length of the CDR3 is 13 residues. The ends were cut back, 5 bases at V and 1 base at J, with 8 bases in the middle.

The chain is built from TRBV19 and TRBJ2-1; 10 positions agree with TRBD2. J was trimmed by 9 bases and V by 1 base; bases with no gene match: 12. The CDR3 runs 17 residues. Germline values: CDR1 LNHDA, CDR2 SQIVND (reference sequence). The CDR3 loop is CASSIGVAGGPRGEQFF. The CDR3 bases are TGTGCCAGTAGTATAGGAGTAGCGGGGGGTCCGAGGGGTGAGCAGTTCTTC.

The chain couples TRBV6-5 to TRBJ1-4, with 7 bases lining up with TRBD1. Trimming at V came to 2 bases and at J to 5 bases, leaving 5 bases not matched to a gene. Looked up from germline, CDR1 is MNHEY and CDR2 is SVGAGI. The CDR3 is 15 residues long. The CDR3 sequence is CASSYRDSQNEKLFF. CDR3 in DNA: TGTGCCAGCAGTTACCGGGACAGTCAGAATGAAAAACTGTTTTTT.

In this sample, this clone turned up once. The J gene is TRBJ1-1, the V gene TRBV2, with 8 bases that match TRBD1. Germline CDR1 and CDR2: SNHLY and FYNNEI. Unmatched junction bases numbered 16, after V lost 4 bases and J lost 3 bases. This CDR3 has 18 residues. The CDR3: CASSANTGTGVRDTEAFF. DNA of the CDR3: TGTGCCAGCAGTGCAAATACCGGGACAGGTGTTAGGGACACTGAAGCTTTCTTT.

As concerns this clone: Other DNA sequences in this specimen translate into the identical CDR3. The chain carries TRBV6-5 and TRBJ2-3; D is perhaps TRBD1 (6 bases). The CDR3 totals 13 residues. V was cut by 7 bases and J by 3 bases, with 11 bases left in between. Germline CDR1 and CDR2: MNHEY and SVGAGI. As DNA, the CDR3 is TGTGCCAGCAATTTCCAGGGGACAGATACGCAGTATTTT. This codes for CASNFQGTDTQYF.